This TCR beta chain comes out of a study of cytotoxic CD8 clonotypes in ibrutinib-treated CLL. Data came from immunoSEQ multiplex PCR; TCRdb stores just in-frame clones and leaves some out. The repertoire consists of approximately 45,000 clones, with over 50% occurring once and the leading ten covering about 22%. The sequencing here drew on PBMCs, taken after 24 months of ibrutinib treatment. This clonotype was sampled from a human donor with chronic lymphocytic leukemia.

Here the CDR3 reads CAISRGLAGSKETQYF. In DNA form, the CDR3 reads TGTGCCATCAGCCGGGGACTAGCGGGAAGCAAAGAGACCCAGTACTTC. The chain couples TRBV10-3 to TRBJ2-5; 13 positions agree with TRBD2. Germline V CDR1 and CDR2: ENHRY, SYGVKD. The ends lost 6 bases at V and 3 bases at J; junction bases unmatched: 7. The CDR3 spans 16 residues.